These 4 T cell receptor beta chains were sequenced from one sample in a study of shared clonotypes between healthy human individuals. Clones were sequenced by immunoSEQ multiplex PCR, and TCRdb holds only the in-frame ones, with some missing. Of about 2.4 million clones in the sample, roughly 93% were seen once. Sequences were obtained from naive CD4+ T cells from PBMCs. Described subset: CD45RA+ positively selected. These receptors came from a young man in good health. Some clones in this sample may be carry-over from other donors' samples.

V usage is TRBV2 and J usage is TRBJ2-5; 8 bases fit TRBD2. Germline V gene lookup returns CDR1 SNHLY and CDR2 FYNNEI. The CDR3 runs to 17 residues. V dropped 0 bases and J dropped 5; count of bases not matched to a gene: 11. CDR3 loop: CASSEATLASGRETQYF. DNA of the CDR3: TGTGCCAGCAGTGAAGCCACTCTGGCTAGCGGGCGTGAGACCCAGTACTTC.

This sequence joins TRBV28 and TRBJ1-1; D possibly corresponds to TRBD1 (6 bases). Germline CDR1 is MDHEN and CDR2 is SYDVKM. Trimming left V 6 bases short and J 11 bases short, with 13 bases between. The CDR3 has 11 amino acids. The CDR3 region is CASSLQGMAFF. CDR3 nucleotides: TGTGCCAGCAGCTTACAGGGAATGGCTTTCTTT.

V gene TRBV7-3 combines with J gene TRBJ2-5, with D possibly matching TRBD2 (6 bases). V lost 2 bases and J lost 5, with 12 bases in between. Germline V gene lookup returns CDR1 SGHTA and CDR2 FQGTGA. The CDR3 has 14 residues. CDR3 DNA: TGTGCCAGCAGCTTACCGGAGGGCGGGGAGACCCAGTACTTC. As protein: CASSLPEGGETQYF. Filled out from reference TRBV7-3 and TRBJ2-5, the complete variable domain reads GAGVSQTPSNKVTEKGKYVELRCDPISGHTALYWYRQSLGQGPEFLIYFQGTGAADDSGLPNDRFFAVRPEGSVSTLKIQRTERGDSAVYLCASSLPEGGETQYFGPGTRLLVL.

J is TRBJ2-1 and V is TRBV30, with D perhaps matching TRBD2 (6 bases). In germline, CDR1 is GTSNPN, CDR2 SVGIG (reference sequence). There are 14 residues in the CDR3. Trimming took 1 base from V and 5 from J, leaving 12 bases between them. CDR3 DNA sequence: TGTGCCTGGAGTGGACTAGTTCTTGACAATGAGCAGTTCTTC. Translation: CAWSGLVLDNEQFF.